This TCR beta chain was captured in a study of T-cell memory formation after mild COVID-19. The study, taken as a whole, reports: Researchers report contracting CD4+ clones mostly in CM and EM, with CD8+ clones in EMRA. There were some responding clones in pre-infection memory, which suggested that cross-reactive memory had joined. Nothing confirmed that second-wave clones peaking on day 37 were specific for SARS-CoV-2.

TCRdb itself ran the 5' RACE reads through MiXCR, one entry per CDR3 protein. Of 100,000 to 150,000 distinct CDR3 sequences in the sample, about 18% were seen once. The CDR3 length is 15 residues. Trimming removed 0 bases at V and 7 bases at J, with 15 bases between. Per the germline V gene, CDR1 is LGHNA and CDR2 is YNFKEQ. For this clonotype: As yet, its antigen is unknown.

This rearrangement joins TRBV4-2 to TRBJ1-1; D may be TRBD1 (6 bases). Material for sequencing was PBMCs or a T cell subset sorted from them (not recorded which). This TCR was sampled from a man aged 18-30 years who had mild COVID-19 (a few samples of this study predate the infection). Cell type and time point are not known. DNA for the CDR3: TGTGCCAGCAGCCAAGACGCCGCAGGGGCCCGTGAAGCTTTCTTT. It translates to CASSQDAAGAREAFF.